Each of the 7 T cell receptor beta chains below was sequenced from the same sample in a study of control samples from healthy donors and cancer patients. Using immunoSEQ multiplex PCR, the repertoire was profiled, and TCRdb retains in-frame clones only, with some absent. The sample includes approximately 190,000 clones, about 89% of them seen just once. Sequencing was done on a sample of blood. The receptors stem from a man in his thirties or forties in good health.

CDR3 nucleotide sequence: TGTGCCAGCGCGGGACAGTCGAACACCGGGGAGCTGTTTTTT. Residues: CASAGQSNTGELFF. The chain employs TRBV18 and TRBJ2-2, with a weak D call TRBD1 (7 bases). Germline loops: CDR1 KGHSH, CDR2 LQKENI. Trimming removed 8 bases at V and 0 bases at J, with 10 bases between. CDR3 length equals 14 residues.

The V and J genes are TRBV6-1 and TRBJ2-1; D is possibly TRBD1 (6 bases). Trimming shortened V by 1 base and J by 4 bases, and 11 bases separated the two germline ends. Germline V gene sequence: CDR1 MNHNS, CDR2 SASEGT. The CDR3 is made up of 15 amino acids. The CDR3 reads CASSEEAGAYNEQFF. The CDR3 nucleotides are TGTGCCAGCAGTGAAGAGGCAGGGGCTTACAATGAGCAGTTCTTC.

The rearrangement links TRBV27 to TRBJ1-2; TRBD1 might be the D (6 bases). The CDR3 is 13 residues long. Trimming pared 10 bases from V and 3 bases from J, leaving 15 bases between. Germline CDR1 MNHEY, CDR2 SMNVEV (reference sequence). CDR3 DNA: TGTGCCACTTCGACAGGCTTGGACTATGGCTACACCTTC. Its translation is CATSTGLDYGYTF.

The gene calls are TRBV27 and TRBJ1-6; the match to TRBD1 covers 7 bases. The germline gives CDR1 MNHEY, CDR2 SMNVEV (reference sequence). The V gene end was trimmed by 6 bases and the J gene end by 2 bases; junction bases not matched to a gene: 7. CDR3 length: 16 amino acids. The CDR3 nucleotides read TGTGCCAGCAGAAACCCGGACAGGACCTATAATTCACCCCTCCACTTT. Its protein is CASRNPDRTYNSPLHF.

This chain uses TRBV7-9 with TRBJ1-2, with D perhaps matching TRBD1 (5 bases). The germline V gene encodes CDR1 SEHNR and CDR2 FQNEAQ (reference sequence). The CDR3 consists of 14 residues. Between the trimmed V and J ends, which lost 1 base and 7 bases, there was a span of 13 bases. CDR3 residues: CASSLVSRDIGYTF. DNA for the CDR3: TGTGCCAGCAGCTTAGTGTCCAGGGATATTGGCTACACCTTC. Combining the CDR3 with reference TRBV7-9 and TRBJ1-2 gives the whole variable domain DTGVSQNPRHKITKRGQNVTFRCDPISEHNRLYWYRQTLGQGPEFLTYFQNEAQLEKSRLLSDRFSAERPKGSFSTLEIQRTEQGDSAMYLCASSLVSRDIGYTFGSGTRLTVV.

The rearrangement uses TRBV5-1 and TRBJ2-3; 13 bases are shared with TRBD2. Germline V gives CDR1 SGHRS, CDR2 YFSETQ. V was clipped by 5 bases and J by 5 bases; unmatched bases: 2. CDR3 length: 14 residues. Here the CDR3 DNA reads TGCGCCAGCAGACGGACTAGCGGGGGAGATACGCAGTATTTT. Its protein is CASRRTSGGDTQYF.

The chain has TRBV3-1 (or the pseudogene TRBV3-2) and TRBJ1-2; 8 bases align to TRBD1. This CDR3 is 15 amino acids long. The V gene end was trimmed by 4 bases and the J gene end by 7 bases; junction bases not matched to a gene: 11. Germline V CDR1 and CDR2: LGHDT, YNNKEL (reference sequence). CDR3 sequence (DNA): TGTGCCAGCAGCCCCGACACGGACAGGGTTAGTGGCTACACCTTC. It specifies CASSPDTDRVSGYTF.